This TCR beta chain is drawn from a study of cytomegalovirus exposure and HLA in healthy donors. These donors, healthy bone marrow donors, were studied. Primers included in the PCR were 60 Vbeta and 13 Jbeta primers. Authors' analysis steps: A later analysis tallied about 80 million unique TCR beta chains, about 9.9 million of them shared. The protocol was immunoSEQ multiplex PCR, while the TCRdb copy is restricted to in-frame clones and leaves out a portion. The DNA gave D and trimming, while V, J and clone size come from that table. The sample includes roughly 100,000 clones, 55% to 75% of them seen just once. Germline CDR1 SGHDT, CDR2 YYEEEE. The CDR3 is made up of 15 amino acids. With 2 bases removed from V and 1 base from J, the gap between germline ends came to 10 bases.

This sequence was found in a woman under 30 in good health and CMV-seropositive. Sequencing was performed on PBMCs. The J gene is TRBJ1-3, the V gene TRBV5-6; tentative D call: TRBD1 (6 bases). CDR3 in DNA: TGTGCCAGCAGCTTTCGGGGGGCTTCTGGAAACACCATATATTTT. It specifies CASSFRGASGNTIYF.